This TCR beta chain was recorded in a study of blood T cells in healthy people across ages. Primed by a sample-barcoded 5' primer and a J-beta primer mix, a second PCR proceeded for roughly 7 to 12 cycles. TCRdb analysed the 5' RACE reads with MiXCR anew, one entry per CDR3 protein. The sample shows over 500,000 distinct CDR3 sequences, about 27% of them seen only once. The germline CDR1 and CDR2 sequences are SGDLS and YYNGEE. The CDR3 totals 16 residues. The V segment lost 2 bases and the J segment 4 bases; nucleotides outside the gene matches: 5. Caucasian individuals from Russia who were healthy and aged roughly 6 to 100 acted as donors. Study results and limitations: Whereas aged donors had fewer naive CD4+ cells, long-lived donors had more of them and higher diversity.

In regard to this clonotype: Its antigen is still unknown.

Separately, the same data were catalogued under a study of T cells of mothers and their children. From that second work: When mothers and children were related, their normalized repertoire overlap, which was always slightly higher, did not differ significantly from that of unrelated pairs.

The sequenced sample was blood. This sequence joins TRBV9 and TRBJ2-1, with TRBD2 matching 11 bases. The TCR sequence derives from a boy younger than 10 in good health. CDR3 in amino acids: CASSVTSGSAYNEQFF. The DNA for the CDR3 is TGTGCCAGCAGCGTCACTAGCGGGAGCGCGTACAATGAGCAGTTCTTC.